Below, 26 T cell receptor beta chains from the same sample are listed, as sequenced in a study of T cell repertoires in cytomegalovirus infection. TCRdb independently ran MiXCR on the reads; one entry per CDR3 protein. Of approximately 280,000 distinct CDR3 sequences listed, roughly a fifth are singletons. No antigen has been identified for these receptors. The material was cultured PBMCs, obtained from culture after CMV antigen stimulation. These TCRs come from a human donor in good health (CMV status not recorded). Some clones in this sample may be carry-over from other donors' samples.

The chain recombines TRBV7-2 with TRBJ2-5; D is uncertain. The CDR3 covers 15 residues. The V end lost 5 bases, the J end lost 4 bases, and 17 bases lay between the germline ends. The germline V gene encodes CDR1 SGHTA and CDR2 FQGNSA. The CDR3, as DNA: TGTGCCAGCAGCCGCTCTGCTCCTCTCGGAGAGACCCAGTACTTC. It translates to CASSRSAPLGETQYF.

The chain carries TRBV6-2 or TRBV6-3 and TRBJ2-5, with TRBD2 identical over 11 bases. In germline, CDR1 is MNHEY, CDR2 SVGEGT. The V segment lost 6 bases and the J segment 4 bases; nucleotides outside the gene matches: 7. CDR3 length: 15 amino acids. CDR3 sequence reads: CASRRPGLAGETQYF. The CDR3 DNA is TGTGCCAGCAGACGCCCCGGACTAGCGGGAGAGACCCAGTACTTC.

The rearrangement joins TRBV6-2 or TRBV6-3 to TRBJ2-5; D perhaps matches TRBD2 (5 bases). The germline V and J ends were trimmed by 0 bases and 4 bases, with 9 bases remaining between them. The germline gives CDR1 MNHEY, CDR2 SVGEGT. CDR3 size: 14 residues. Here the CDR3 DNA reads TGTGCCAGCAGTTACTCGGGGAGTCGAGAGACCCAGTACTTC. Its translation: CASSYSGSRETQYF.

This clonotype was counted between two and nine times. CDR3 DNA: TGCAGTGCTACTCAGACGGCCCACACAGATACGCAGTATTTT. Amino acids: CSATQTAHTDTQYF. The chain employs TRBV20-1 and TRBJ2-3, with D hard to call. The V gene lost 4 bases and the J gene lost 2 bases, with 13 bases spanning the gap. The CDR3 consists of 14 residues. CDR1 and CDR2 from the germline V gene are DFQATT and SNEGSKA (reference sequence).

For the CDR3, the DNA is TGTGCCAGCAGCCGAGGGACCCAGTACTTC. Translating it yields CASSRGTQYF. The gene calls are TRBV28 and TRBJ2-5; D not certain. Looked up from germline, CDR1 is MDHEN and CDR2 is SYDVKM. V lost 6 bases, J lost 7 bases, and 6 bases lay in between. CDR3 length: 10 amino acids. The entire variable domain, with the rest obtained from reference TRBV28 and TRBJ2-5, is as follows: DVKVTQSSRYLVKRTGEKVFLECVQDMDHENMFWYRQDPGLGLRLIYFSYDVKMKEKGDIPEGYSVSREKKERFSLILESASTNQTSMYLCASSRGTQYFGPGTRLLVL.

This clonotype was detected ten times or more. The chain uses TRBV12-3 or TRBV12-4 and TRBJ1-2; D gene unclear. CDR3 length equals 15 residues. V shed 5 bases and J shed 4 bases, with 17 bases lying between them. CDR3 in DNA: TGTGCCAGCAGTGGAGGACCCACTCGGGCCTATGGCTACACCTTC. Amino acids: CASSGGPTRAYGYTF.

This clonotype was counted a few times. The CDR3 region has the DNA TGTGCCAGCAGTTTCGCGGACTTATACTACGAGCAGTACTTC. This sequence encodes CASSFADLYYEQYF. The chain combines TRBV28 with TRBJ2-7, with D possibly being TRBD2 (5 bases). The CDR3 sequence is 14 residues long. Germline CDR1 is MDHEN and CDR2 is SYDVKM. Deletions cut 3 bases from V and 3 bases from J, with 12 bases between.

This chain connects TRBV27 to TRBJ2-2, with TRBD2 identical over 7 bases. V shed 4 bases and J 4 bases; nucleotides not matched to a gene: 12. The germline CDR1 and CDR2 sequences are MNHEY and SMNVEV (reference sequence). This CDR3 comprises 17 residues. The CDR3 here is CASSYPPGGGLTGELFF. The CDR3 coding sequence is TGTGCCAGCAGTTACCCCCCGGGGGGAGGACTCACCGGGGAGCTGTTTTTT.

This clonotype was counted a few times. In nucleotides, the CDR3 is TGTGCCAGCAGTGAATATACCGTTCATGAGCAGTTCTTC. The encoded protein is CASSEYTVHEQFF. The V gene is TRBV25-1, the J gene TRBJ2-1, with D unresolved. The CDR3 covers 13 residues. Germline V gives CDR1 MGHDK, CDR2 SYGVNS. Trimming cost V 0 bases and J 8 bases, with 8 bases left between them.

V is TRBV30 and J is TRBJ1-1; D gene unclear. CDR3 length: 17 residues. V was cut by 4 bases and J by 1 base, with 22 bases left in between. Looked up from germline, CDR1 is GTSNPN and CDR2 is SVGIG (reference sequence). The CDR3 DNA follows: TGTGCCTGGAACCCCCCGCTCGGGCAGCCTGGGAACACTGAAGCTTTCTTT. This translates into CAWNPPLGQPGNTEAFF. The full variable domain, with the rest looked up from reference TRBV30 and TRBJ1-1, is SQTIHQWPATLVQPVGSPLSLECTVEGTSNPNLYWYRQAAGRGLQLLFYSVGIGQISSEVPQNLSASRPQDRQFILSSKKLLLSDSGFYLCAWNPPLGQPGNTEAFFGQGTRLTVV.

Ten or more counts support this clonotype. The DNA of the CDR3 is TGTGCCAGCAGCTCCGGACTAGCGGGAGCTGGGGCCAACGTCCTGACTTTC. Protein: CASSSGLAGAGANVLTF. The chain joins TRBV7-2 to TRBJ2-6; TRBD2 matches 13 bases. Unmatched junction bases numbered 2, after V lost 4 bases and J lost 2 bases. Germline V gene data show CDR1 as SGHTA and CDR2 as FQGNSA. This CDR3 contains 17 residues.

In its sample, this clonotype was seen a few times. The V and J genes are TRBV7-9 and TRBJ2-5; 7 nucleotides match TRBD1. Germline loops: CDR1 SEHNR, CDR2 FQNEAQ (reference sequence). The CDR3 consists of 15 residues. The V and J ends lost 5 bases and 7 bases, in that order; junction bases with no gene match: 13. The CDR3, as DNA: TGTGCCAGCAGCCCAAAGACAGGGATTTACTGGACCCAGTACTTC. This gives the protein CASSPKTGIYWTQYF.

The chain joins TRBV28 to TRBJ1-5; D is unclear. Trimming removed 5 bases from V and 3 bases from J, with 14 bases in between. The germline V gene encodes CDR1 MDHEN and CDR2 SYDVKM. The length of the CDR3 is 15 residues. The CDR3 sequence: CASSAETGINQPQHF. DNA of the CDR3: TGTGCCAGCAGTGCCGAGACTGGGATCAATCAGCCCCAGCATTTT.

This chain uses TRBV4-1 with TRBJ2-3, with TRBD2 as a possible D gene (6 bases). The CDR3 covers 16 residues. Germline V lookup: CDR1 MGHRA, CDR2 YSYEKL. Trimming pared 0 bases from V and 3 bases from J, leaving 13 bases between. CDR3: CASSQDPRGTTDTQYF. CDR3 DNA sequence: TGCGCCAGCAGCCAAGATCCCCGCGGGACTACAGATACGCAGTATTTT.

This rearrangement joins TRBV18 to TRBJ2-2, with D unclear. Germline V gene sequence: CDR1 KGHSH, CDR2 LQKENI. This CDR3 comprises 16 residues. V lost 5 bases and J lost 4, with 17 bases in between. CDR3 amino acids: CASSSLGSKITGELFF. The CDR3 coding sequence is TGTGCCAGCTCATCTCTCGGGTCAAAAATCACCGGGGAGCTGTTTTTT.

The V call is TRBV7-2, the J call TRBJ2-6; 7 bases agree with TRBD1. This CDR3 comprises 16 residues. CDR1 is SGHTA, CDR2 FQGNSA, per germline. J lost 1 base, V lost 4 bases, and 4 bases had no gene match. CDR3 protein: CASSSNRGSGANVLTF. CDR3 DNA: TGTGCCAGCAGCTCTAACAGGGGTTCTGGGGCCAACGTCCTGACTTTC.

This clonotype has at least ten counts. A junction boundary mismatches the germline segment, possibly from a read error. This chain links TRBV7-2 with TRBJ1-1, with D tentatively TRBD1 (6 bases). CDR3 size: 13 residues. The V gene's germline CDR1 is SGHTA and CDR2 FQGNSA. The CDR3 sequence: CASSLHRDTEAFF. Written as DNA, the CDR3 is TGTGCCAGCAGCTTACACCGGGACACGGAAGCTTTCTTT.

The genes are TRBV9 and TRBJ1-6, with 7 bases aligning to TRBD1. With 4 bases clipped from V and 9 bases from J, the junction kept 10 bases outside the gene matches. Per germline, CDR1 SGDLS and CDR2 YYNGEE. The CDR3 is made up of 15 amino acids. CDR3 bases: TGTGCCAGCAGCTCCGGAGACAGGGTAGTTTCACCCCTCCACTTT. Protein product: CASSSGDRVVSPLHF.

Many counts were recorded for this clonotype. This chain connects TRBV6-5 to TRBJ2-5; D is uncertain. This CDR3 region has 13 residues. From germline, CDR1 is MNHEY and CDR2 SVGAGI. The V end lost 5 bases, the J end lost 4 bases, and 11 bases lay between the germline ends. The chain's CDR3 is CASSAGVIETQYF. CDR3 DNA: TGTGCCAGCAGTGCAGGAGTAATAGAGACCCAGTACTTC.

In its sample, this clonotype was seen many times. The V call is TRBV7-2, the J call TRBJ1-2; D not certain. The germline V gene encodes CDR1 SGHTA and CDR2 FQGNSA. V was shortened by 4 bases and J by 1 base, with 7 bases between the two germline ends. The CDR3 is 13 amino acids. The chain's CDR3 is CASSSSVNYGYTF. In nucleotides, the CDR3 is TGTGCCAGCAGCTCCAGTGTTAACTATGGCTACACCTTC.

This clonotype was counted ten times or more. The rearrangement uses TRBV30 and TRBJ1-1; D uncertain. CDR1 is GTSNPN, CDR2 SVGIG, per germline (reference sequence). The CDR3 runs 14 residues. V was pared by 2 bases and J by 1 base, with 11 bases between. In nucleotides, the CDR3 is TGTGCCTGGAGTTTCTTGGTGGGGAACACTGAAGCTTTCTTT. As protein: CAWSFLVGNTEAFF.

The table lists this clonotype with many counts. J is TRBJ2-1 and V is TRBV19, with D perhaps assigned TRBD1 or TRBD2 (6 bases each). V lost 3 bases, J lost 4 bases, and 13 bases lay in between. The CDR3 consists of 15 residues. Germline values: CDR1 LNHDA, CDR2 SQIVND (reference sequence). For the CDR3, the DNA is TGTGCCAGTAGTATCACTGGGGGGCGGTACAATGAGCAGTTCTTC. This encodes CASSITGGRYNEQFF.

This clonotype was seen a few times. V gene TRBV20-1 combines with J gene TRBJ1-6; possibly TRBD1 for D (5 bases). V lost 0 bases and J lost 3, with 9 bases in between. Looked up from germline, CDR1 is DFQATT and CDR2 is SNEGSKA (reference sequence). The CDR3 consists of 15 residues. In nucleotides, the CDR3 is TGCAGTGCTAGAGAGGGGACGGGCTATAATTCACCCCTCCACTTT. The encoded protein is CSAREGTGYNSPLHF.

The chain has TRBV6-1 and TRBJ1-1; 10 nucleotides match TRBD1. Trimming removed 5 bases from V and 7 bases from J; junction bases left unmatched: 7. The CDR3 covers 14 residues. CDR1 and CDR2 from the germline V gene are MNHNS and SASEGT. CDR3 amino acids: CASSSRQGASEAFF. The CDR3 DNA is TGTGCCAGCAGTTCCCGACAGGGGGCGAGTGAAGCTTTCTTT.

V and J are TRBV5-4 and TRBJ1-2; 7 bases map to TRBD1. The CDR3 length is 14 residues. Germline-derived CDR1 and CDR2 are SGHNT and YYREEE (reference sequence). With 4 bases clipped from V and 3 bases from J, the junction kept 6 bases outside the gene matches. The CDR3, as DNA: TGTGCCAGCAGCCAGAGACAGGGATACTATGGCTACACCTTC. Protein product: CASSQRQGYYGYTF.

This clonotype was seen a handful of times. The CDR3 coding sequence is TGCAGTGCTCCTGTTAAGGGGGGGCCAATTAATGAAAAACTGTTTTTT. It encodes CSAPVKGGPINEKLFF. The rearrangement uses TRBV20-1 and TRBJ1-4; a possible D gene is TRBD1 (6 bases). Germline V gives CDR1 DFQATT, CDR2 SNEGSKA (reference sequence). Trimming shortened V by 5 bases and J by 4 bases, and 20 bases separated the two germline ends. CDR3 length: 16 amino acids.